What follows are 30 T cell receptor beta chains derived from one specimen sequenced in a study of cytomegalovirus exposure and HLA in healthy donors. The PCR had 60 Vbeta and 13 Jbeta primers. The method was immunoSEQ multiplex PCR; TCRdb's version includes in-frame clones alone and lacks a portion of them. The repertoire consists of about 85,000 clones, with around three fifths occurring once and the leading ten covering about 3.8%. The sample comprised PBMCs. The receptors were sampled from a man between 25 and 39 years old in good health and CMV-seronegative.

The chain uses TRBV10-3 and TRBJ2-7, with 8 bases identical to TRBD1. Trimming cost V 4 bases and J 5 bases; bases outside gene matches: 10. Looked up from germline, CDR1 is ENHRY and CDR2 is SYGVKD. CDR3 length: 15 amino acids. CDR3 region: CAISGNRGNTHEQYF. The CDR3 DNA is TGTGCCATCAGTGGTAACAGGGGGAATACCCACGAGCAGTACTTC.

The table lists this clone with a few counts. V is TRBV12-5 and J is TRBJ2-6, with 9 bases matching TRBD1. V was pared by 10 bases and J by 1 base, with 8 bases of the junction left unmatched. Germline CDR1 is LGHNT and CDR2 is FRNRAP. CDR3 length equals 16 residues. In nucleotides, the CDR3 is TGTGCTACCCGGACAGGGGTAGATTCTGGGGCCAACGTCCTGACTTTC. Amino acids: CATRTGVDSGANVLTF.

The chain links TRBV4-3 to TRBJ2-7; 7 nucleotides line up with TRBD1. CDR1 is LGHNA and CDR2 is YSLEER in the germline V gene. The junction had 5 bases not matched to a gene; V was cut back by 3 bases and J by 0 bases. CDR3 length: 15 residues. CDR3 nucleotides: TGCGCCAGCAGCCAGGATACAGGGGACTCCTACGAGCAGTACTTC. Its protein product is CASSQDTGDSYEQYF.

The J gene is TRBJ2-4, the V gene TRBV5-1, with TRBD2 identical over 10 bases. The CDR3 has 14 amino acids. Losses at the gene ends were 1 base for V and 8 bases for J; bases not matched to a gene: 3. Germline V gene sequence: CDR1 SGHRS, CDR2 YFSETQ. The CDR3 nucleotides are TGCGCCAGCAGCTTGACAGCGGGGGGGGACATTCAGTACTTC. Translation gives CASSLTAGGDIQYF.

This clone has only one observation. The chain is built from TRBV1 and TRBJ2-5; the listed D gene, TRBD2, was not tested against the DNA. TRBV1 is marked as a pseudogene. The CDR3 has 15 residues. CDR3 residues: CTSSQGTRPQETQYF. The CDR3, as DNA: TGCACCAGCAGCCAGGGAACTAGACCCCAAGAGACCCAGTACTTC.

The V and J genes are TRBV4-1 and TRBJ2-7; possibly TRBD2 for D (6 bases). The CDR3 spans 15 residues. V was cut by 1 base and J by 3 bases, with 13 bases left in between. CDR1 is MGHRA and CDR2 is YSYEKL in the germline V gene. CDR3 sequence (DNA): TGCGCCAGCAGCCAAGGAAGTGGGGGGATCTACGAGCAGTACTTC. Translating gives CASSQGSGGIYEQYF.

V is TRBV18 and J is TRBJ2-2; a weak D match, TRBD1 (5 bases). Looked up from germline, CDR1 is KGHSH and CDR2 is LQKENI. This CDR3 is built from 17 residues. Trimming cost V 5 bases and J 4 bases, with 20 bases left between them. This CDR3 reads CASSDTRRVRSTGELFF. The DNA for the CDR3 is TGTGCCAGCTCAGATACTCGCAGGGTCCGCAGCACCGGGGAGCTGTTTTTT.

The rearrangement joins TRBV27 to TRBJ1-2; D remains unclear. The germline V gene has CDR1 MNHEY and CDR2 SMNVEV (reference sequence). Between the trimmed V and J ends, which lost 6 bases and 3 bases, there was a span of 11 bases. The CDR3 loop spans 13 amino acids. The CDR3 DNA reads as TGTGCCAGCAGCGATCTACCGGACTATGGCTACACCTTC. Translated: CASSDLPDYGYTF.

V is TRBV18 and J is TRBJ1-1; a possible D gene is TRBD1 (6 bases). The CDR3 is 14 residues long. The V gene lost 4 bases and the J gene lost 0 bases, with 9 bases spanning the gap. Germline CDR1 is KGHSH and CDR2 is LQKENI. The CDR3 DNA reads as TGTGCCAGCTCACAGGACAGTTTGAACACTGAAGCTTTCTTT. Its translation: CASSQDSLNTEAFF.

This rearrangement joins TRBV21-1 to TRBJ2-1; TRBD2, the D gene given by the table, was not confirmed from the DNA. TRBV21-1 is assigned pseudogene status. This CDR3 is 19 amino acids long. CDR3 region: CASSTGSIEGRSSYNEQFF. The CDR3 coding sequence is TGTGCCAGCAGTACCGGATCGATTGAGGGCAGATCCTCCTACAATGAGCAGTTCTTC.

The chain combines TRBV9 with TRBJ1-2, with D maybe TRBD1 (5 bases). In germline, CDR1 is SGDLS, CDR2 YYNGEE. The CDR3 totals 13 residues. V was trimmed by 2 bases and J by 6 bases, leaving 11 bases between them. The CDR3 bases are TGTGCCAGCAGCGTTGGGGGGTTAGATGGCTACACCTTC. It translates to CASSVGGLDGYTF.

This chain uses TRBV9 with TRBJ2-2, with 9 bases aligning to TRBD2. V lost 1 base to trimming and J lost 0 bases; unmatched junction nucleotides: 4. This CDR3 comprises 17 residues. Germline CDR1 and CDR2: SGDLS and YYNGEE. The CDR3 sequence: CASSVKAGGTNTGELFF. The CDR3 DNA follows: TGTGCCAGCAGCGTAAAAGCGGGGGGTACGAACACCGGGGAGCTGTTTTTT.

This chain joins TRBV6-1 and TRBJ2-3; 9 nucleotides align to TRBD2. The CDR3 extends over 18 amino acids. V shed 4 bases and J 7 bases; nucleotides not matched to a gene: 18. The germline gives CDR1 MNHNS, CDR2 SASEGT. In nucleotides, the CDR3 is TGTGCCAGCAGTGTTAGCCTAGCGGGAAACGGAGCATTTAATACGCAGTATTTT. Encoded protein: CASSVSLAGNGAFNTQYF.

V usage is TRBV7-3 and J usage is TRBJ2-2; 8 positions match TRBD1. Germline V gene data show CDR1 as SGHTA and CDR2 as FQGTGA. This CDR3 region has 14 residues. The J segment lost 7 bases and the V segment lost 5 bases, leaving 6 bases of the junction unmatched. The CDR3 DNA sequence: TGTGCCAGCAGCAGGGACAGGTTCGACGGGGAGCTGTTTTTT. Translated: CASSRDRFDGELFF.

This clone appeared once. This chain connects TRBV6-1 to TRBJ2-7, with 7 bases fitting TRBD2. The length of the CDR3 is 14 residues. CDR1 is MNHNS and CDR2 is SASEGT in the germline V gene. V was pared by 0 bases and J by 5 bases, with 4 bases of the junction left unmatched. The CDR3 spells CASSEALREDEQYF. In nucleotides, the CDR3 is TGTGCCAGCAGTGAAGCGCTTCGGGAGGACGAGCAGTACTTC.

The V gene is TRBV13, the J gene TRBJ2-7; D is uncertain. Germline CDR1 is PRHDT and CDR2 is FYEKMQ (reference sequence). This CDR3 spans 13 amino acids. Trimming cost V 5 bases and J 4 bases, with 12 bases left between them. The CDR3 nucleotides are TGTGCCAGCAGCCGAACGGAGTATTACGAGCAGTACTTC. This sequence encodes CASSRTEYYEQYF.

The CDR3 DNA reads TGTGCCAGTACACTCACCGGGGAGCTGTTTTTT. This encodes CASTLTGELFF. This chain links TRBV19 with TRBJ2-2; unclear D gene. This CDR3 is 11 amino acids long. CDR1 and CDR2 (germline): LNHDA, SQIVND (reference sequence). V lost 7 bases to trimming and J lost 4 bases, with 4 bases between them.

For this clone: One end of the junction fails to match germline, which may point to a read error. The J gene is TRBJ1-4, the V gene TRBV7-9, with D unresolved. The length of the CDR3 is 12 residues. The germline V gene has CDR1 SEHNR and CDR2 FQNEAQ (reference sequence). The CDR3 sequence is CSSSRSGEKLFF. CDR3 DNA: TGTTCCAGCAGCCGGTCGGGTGAAAAACTGTTTTTT.

This rearrangement joins TRBV19 to TRBJ2-5; D gene ambiguous. The CDR3 totals 15 residues. V was cut by 0 bases and J by 5 bases, with 13 bases left in between. CDR1 and CDR2 (germline): LNHDA, SQIVND (reference sequence). The CDR3 DNA reads TGTGCCAGTAGTATAGATCAGAGTGTCGGGGAGACCCAGTACTTC. It codes for CASSIDQSVGETQYF.

The rearrangement links TRBV5-1 to TRBJ2-3; D is perhaps TRBD2 (7 bases). Germline V CDR1 and CDR2: SGHRS, YFSETQ. With 1 base removed from V and 4 bases from J, the gap between germline ends came to 22 bases. This CDR3 is 18 amino acids long. CDR3 amino acids: CASSLSGVGGSAADTQYF. DNA of the CDR3: TGCGCCAGCAGCTTGTCAGGGGTGGGCGGGAGTGCGGCAGATACGCAGTATTTT.

This chain connects TRBV21-1 to TRBJ2-1; the table names TRBD2, a call not compared with the DNA. TRBV21-1 is marked as a pseudogene. The CDR3 runs 18 residues. The CDR3 bases are TGTGCCAGCAGCAAAGGTCAGCGGGATGCCGACACCTACAATGAGCAGTTCTTC. This codes for CASSKGQRDADTYNEQFF.

The rearrangement links TRBV2 to TRBJ2-1; TRBD1 aligns across 9 bases. The CDR3 contains 15 residues. CDR1 and CDR2 from the germline V gene are SNHLY and FYNNEI. Germline trimming cut 6 bases from V and 3 bases from J; bases unmatched to any gene: 6. CDR3 loop: CASRGGTGLYNEQFF. The CDR3 nucleotides read TGTGCCAGCAGAGGGGGGACAGGGCTCTACAATGAGCAGTTCTTC.

This clone was detected only a few times. This chain connects TRBV7-9 to TRBJ2-7, with TRBD2 identical over 10 bases. This CDR3 has 15 amino acids. Germline CDR1 and CDR2: SEHNR and FQNEAQ (reference sequence). The junction had 5 bases not matched to a gene; V was cut back by 3 bases and J by 3 bases. DNA for the CDR3: TGTGCCAGCAGCTTCCTGCTAGCGGGAGTCTACGAGCAGTACTTC. This gives the protein CASSFLLAGVYEQYF. The full variable domain, with the rest looked up from reference TRBV7-9 and TRBJ2-7, is DTGVSQNPRHKITKRGQNVTFRCDPISEHNRLYWYRQTLGQGPEFLTYFQNEAQLEKSRLLSDRFSAERPKGSFSTLEIQRTEQGDSAMYLCASSFLLAGVYEQYFGPGTRLTVT.

The chain combines TRBV2 with TRBJ1-4; no reliable D call. Trimming took off 7 bases at V and 6 bases at J, with 15 bases between the two ends. Germline assignment: CDR1 SNHLY and CDR2 FYNNEI. The CDR3 extends over 14 amino acids. The CDR3 reads CASNQRRLDEKLFF. The DNA for the CDR3 is TGTGCCAGCAACCAGAGGAGATTAGATGAAAAACTGTTTTTT. Drawing the rest from reference TRBV2 and TRBJ1-4, the complete variable domain is EPEVTQTPSHQVTQMGQEVILRCVPISNHLYFYWYRQILGQKVEFLVSFYNNEISEKSEIFDDQFSVERPDGSNFTLKIRSTKLEDSAMYFCASNQRRLDEKLFFGSGTQLSVL.

This rearrangement joins TRBV29-1 to TRBJ1-2; D is possibly TRBD1 (5 bases). The V end lost 7 bases, the J end lost 4 bases, and 10 bases lay between the germline ends. Germline V gives CDR1 SQVTM, CDR2 ANQGSEA. This CDR3 spans 11 amino acids. The CDR3 DNA follows: TGCAGCGGGGGGGAGTGCTATGGCTACACCTTC. It translates to CSGGECYGYTF.

This sequence joins TRBV4-1 and TRBJ2-2, with D uncertain. This CDR3 has 16 residues. The V end lost 0 bases, the J end lost 5 bases, and 13 bases lay between the germline ends. CDR1 is MGHRA, CDR2 YSYEKL, per germline. The DNA for the CDR3 is TGCGCCAGCAGCCAAGATCGGGTGTTGTTAACCGGGGAGCTGTTTTTT. Amino acids: CASSQDRVLLTGELFF.

The gene calls are TRBV4-1 and TRBJ1-1, with 7 bases fitting TRBD1. V shed 0 bases, J shed 7 bases, and the junction held 5 bases outside the gene matches. The CDR3 has 14 amino acids. CDR1 is MGHRA, CDR2 YSYEKL, per germline. The CDR3 protein is CASSQDRGDSEAFF. CDR3 coding DNA: TGCGCCAGCAGCCAAGATAGGGGGGACAGTGAAGCTTTCTTT.

The V and J genes are TRBV28 and TRBJ2-3; 8 bases map to TRBD2. The germline gives CDR1 MDHEN, CDR2 SYDVKM. The V and J ends lost 5 bases and 1 base, in that order; junction bases with no gene match: 11. The CDR3 sequence is 17 residues long. CDR3 loop: CASSPAGVSVGTDTQYF. CDR3 nucleotide sequence: TGTGCCAGCAGTCCAGCGGGAGTGAGTGTGGGCACAGATACGCAGTATTTT.

This clone was observed a few times. This rearrangement joins TRBV7-3 to TRBJ2-5; 8 nucleotides align to TRBD1. The closer fit of TRBJ2-7 to the DNA end suggests the J call may be wrong. The germline V gene encodes CDR1 SGHTA and CDR2 FQGTGA. CDR3 length equals 14 residues. The CDR3, as DNA: TGTGCCAGCAGCTTAAACCCAGGGGGCCACGAGCAGTACTTC. Encoded protein: CASSLNPGGHEQYF.

This clone was counted once. This chain joins TRBV6-1 and TRBJ2-5, with D possibly being TRBD2 (6 bases). This CDR3 is built from 13 residues. CDR1 is MNHNS and CDR2 is SASEGT in the germline V gene. V gave up 3 bases and J gave up 5 bases, with 10 bases separating them. CDR3 in amino acids: CASSEFRGETQYF. CDR3 in DNA: TGTGCCAGCAGTGAGTTCCGGGGGGAGACCCAGTACTTC.